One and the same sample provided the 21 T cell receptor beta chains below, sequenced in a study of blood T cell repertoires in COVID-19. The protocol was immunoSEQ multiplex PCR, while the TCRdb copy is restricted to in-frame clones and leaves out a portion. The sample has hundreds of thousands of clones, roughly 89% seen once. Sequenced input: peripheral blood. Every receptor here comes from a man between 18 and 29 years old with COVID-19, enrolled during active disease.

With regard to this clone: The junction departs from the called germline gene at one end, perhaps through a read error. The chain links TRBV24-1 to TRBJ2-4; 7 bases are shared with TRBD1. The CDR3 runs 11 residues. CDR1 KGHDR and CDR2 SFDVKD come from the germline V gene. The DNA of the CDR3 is TGTGCCACCGGGACAGAAAATATTCAGTACTTC. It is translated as CATGTENIQYF.

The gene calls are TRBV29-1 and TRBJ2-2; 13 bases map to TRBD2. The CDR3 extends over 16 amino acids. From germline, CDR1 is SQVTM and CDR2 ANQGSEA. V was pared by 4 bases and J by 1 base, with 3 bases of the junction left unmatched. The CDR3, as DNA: TGCAGCGTTGTGGGGACTAGCGGGGAGAACACCGGGGAGCTGTTTTTT. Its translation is CSVVGTSGENTGELFF.

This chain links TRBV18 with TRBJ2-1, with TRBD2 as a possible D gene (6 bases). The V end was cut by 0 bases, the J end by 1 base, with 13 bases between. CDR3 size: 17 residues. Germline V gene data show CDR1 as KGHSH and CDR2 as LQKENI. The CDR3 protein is CASSPPAGSASYNEQFF. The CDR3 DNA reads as TGTGCCAGCTCACCACCCGCCGGGAGTGCATCCTACAATGAGCAGTTCTTC.

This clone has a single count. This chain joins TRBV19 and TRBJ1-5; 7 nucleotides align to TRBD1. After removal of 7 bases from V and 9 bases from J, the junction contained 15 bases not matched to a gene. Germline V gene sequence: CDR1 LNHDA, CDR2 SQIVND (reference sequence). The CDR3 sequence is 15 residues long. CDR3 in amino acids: CASNSRDRVLAPQHF. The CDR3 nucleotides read TGTGCCAGTAACTCCCGGGACAGAGTCTTAGCGCCCCAGCATTTT.

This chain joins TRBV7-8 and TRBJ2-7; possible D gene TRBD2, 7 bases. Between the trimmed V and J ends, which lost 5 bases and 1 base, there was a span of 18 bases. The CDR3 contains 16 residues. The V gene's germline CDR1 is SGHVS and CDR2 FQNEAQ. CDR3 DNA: TGTGCCAGCAGCAAAAAAGGGGGGGCAGCTTCCTACGAGCAGTACTTC. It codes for CASSKKGGAASYEQYF.

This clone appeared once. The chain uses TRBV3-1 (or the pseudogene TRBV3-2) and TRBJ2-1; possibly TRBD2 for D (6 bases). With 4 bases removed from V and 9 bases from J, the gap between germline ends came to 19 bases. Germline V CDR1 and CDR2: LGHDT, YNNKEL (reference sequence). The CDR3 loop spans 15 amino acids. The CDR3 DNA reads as TGTGCCAGCAGCCTAACTGTATCTAGCGCTAGTGAGCAGTTCTTC. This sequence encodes CASSLTVSSASEQFF.

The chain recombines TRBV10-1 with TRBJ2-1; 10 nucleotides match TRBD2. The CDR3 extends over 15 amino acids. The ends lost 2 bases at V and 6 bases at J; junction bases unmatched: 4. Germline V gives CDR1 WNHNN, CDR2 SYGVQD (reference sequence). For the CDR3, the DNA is TGCGCCAGCAGTGAGGGACTAGCGGTGCTCAATGAGCAGTTCTTC. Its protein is CASSEGLAVLNEQFF.

CDR3 nucleotide sequence: TGCGCCAGCCAAAGCCAGGGGGCCCACAATGAGCAGTTCTTC. Its translation is CASQSQGAHNEQFF. The chain carries TRBV5-1 and TRBJ2-1; 8 bases are a match to TRBD1. CDR1 and CDR2 (germline): SGHRS, YFSETQ. The length of the CDR3 is 14 residues. V trimming: 7 bases; J trimming: 5 bases; junction bases outside the gene matches: 8.

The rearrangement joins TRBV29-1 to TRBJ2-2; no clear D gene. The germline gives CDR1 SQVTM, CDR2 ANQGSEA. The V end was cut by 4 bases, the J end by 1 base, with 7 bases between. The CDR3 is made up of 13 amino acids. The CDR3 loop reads CSVGRGNTGELFF. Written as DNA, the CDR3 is TGCAGCGTTGGGAGAGGGAACACCGGGGAGCTGTTTTTT.

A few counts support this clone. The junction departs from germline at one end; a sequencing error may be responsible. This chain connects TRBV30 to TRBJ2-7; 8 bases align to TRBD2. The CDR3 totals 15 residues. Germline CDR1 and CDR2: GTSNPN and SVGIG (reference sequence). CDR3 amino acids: CAWSAFSGTPYGQYF. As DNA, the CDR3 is TGTGCCTGGAGCGCCTTTAGCGGGACGCCCTACGGGCAGTACTTC.

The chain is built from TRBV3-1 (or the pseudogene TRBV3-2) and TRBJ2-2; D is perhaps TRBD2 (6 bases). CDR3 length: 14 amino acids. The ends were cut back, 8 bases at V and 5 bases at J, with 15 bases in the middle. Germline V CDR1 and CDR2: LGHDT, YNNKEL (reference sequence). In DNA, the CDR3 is TGTGCCAGCCACCCGGAGGGAAGGACCGGGGAGCTGTTTTTT. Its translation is CASHPEGRTGELFF.

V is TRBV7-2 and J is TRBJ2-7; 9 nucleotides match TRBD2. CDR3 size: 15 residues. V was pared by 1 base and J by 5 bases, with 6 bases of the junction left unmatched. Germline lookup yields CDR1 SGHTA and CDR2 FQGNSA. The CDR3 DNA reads TGTGCCAGCAGCTTAGTAATGACTAGCGGCCACGAGCAGTACTTC. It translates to CASSLVMTSGHEQYF.

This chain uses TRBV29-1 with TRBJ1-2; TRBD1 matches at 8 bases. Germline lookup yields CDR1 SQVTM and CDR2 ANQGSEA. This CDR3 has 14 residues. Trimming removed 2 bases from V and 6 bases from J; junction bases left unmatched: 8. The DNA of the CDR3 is TGCAGCGTTGAATTGCCAGGGGGCTACAATGGCTACACCTTC. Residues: CSVELPGGYNGYTF.

CDR3 loop: CASSYGASGTGELFF. The DNA for the CDR3 is TGTGCCAGCAGTTATGGAGCTAGCGGGACCGGGGAGCTGTTTTTT. The chain employs TRBV6-5 and TRBJ2-2, with 8 bases fitting TRBD2. Germline assignment: CDR1 MNHEY and CDR2 SVGAGI. Losses at the gene ends were 3 bases for V and 5 bases for J; bases not matched to a gene: 5. The CDR3 totals 15 residues.

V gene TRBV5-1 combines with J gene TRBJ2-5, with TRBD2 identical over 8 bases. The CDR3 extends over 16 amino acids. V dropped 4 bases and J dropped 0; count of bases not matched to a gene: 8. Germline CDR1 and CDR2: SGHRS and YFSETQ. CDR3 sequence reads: CASSPTGLGNQETQYF. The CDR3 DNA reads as TGCGCCAGCAGCCCGACGGGACTAGGGAACCAAGAGACCCAGTACTTC.

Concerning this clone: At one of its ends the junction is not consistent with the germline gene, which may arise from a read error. The CDR3 loop reads CASSQEGRGWVF. CDR3 sequence (DNA): TGTGCCAGCAGCCAAGAGGGGAGAGGTTGGGTCTTT. V gene TRBV3-1 (or the pseudogene TRBV3-2) combines with J gene TRBJ1-1; no clear D. Per the germline V gene, CDR1 is LGHDT and CDR2 is YNNKEL (reference sequence). The CDR3 is made up of 12 amino acids.

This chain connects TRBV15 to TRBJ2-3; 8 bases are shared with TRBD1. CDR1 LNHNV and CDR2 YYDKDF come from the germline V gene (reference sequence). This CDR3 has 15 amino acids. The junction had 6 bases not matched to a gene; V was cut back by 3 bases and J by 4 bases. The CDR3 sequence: CATSRDRAVADTQYF. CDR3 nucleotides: TGTGCCACCAGCAGGGACAGGGCCGTCGCAGATACGCAGTATTTT.

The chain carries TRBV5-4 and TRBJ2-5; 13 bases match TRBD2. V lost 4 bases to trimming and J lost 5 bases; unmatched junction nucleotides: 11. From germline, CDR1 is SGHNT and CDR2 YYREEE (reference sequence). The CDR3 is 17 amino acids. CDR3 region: CASSPPGLAGSRETQYF. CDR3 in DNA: TGTGCCAGCAGCCCGCCGGGACTAGCGGGAAGTCGGGAGACCCAGTACTTC.

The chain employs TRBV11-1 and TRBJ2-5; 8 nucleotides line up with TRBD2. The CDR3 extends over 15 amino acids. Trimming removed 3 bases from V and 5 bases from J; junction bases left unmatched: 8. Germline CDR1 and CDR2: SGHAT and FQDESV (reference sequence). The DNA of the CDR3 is TGTGCCAGCAGCTTCCAAGCGGGAGTTGGGGAGACCCAGTACTTC. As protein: CASSFQAGVGETQYF. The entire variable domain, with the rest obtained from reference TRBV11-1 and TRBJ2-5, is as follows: EAEVAQSPRYKITEKSQAVAFWCDPISGHATLYWYRQILGQGPELLVQFQDESVVDDSQLPKDRFSAERLKGVDSTLKIQPAELGDSAMYLCASSFQAGVGETQYFGPGTRLLVL.

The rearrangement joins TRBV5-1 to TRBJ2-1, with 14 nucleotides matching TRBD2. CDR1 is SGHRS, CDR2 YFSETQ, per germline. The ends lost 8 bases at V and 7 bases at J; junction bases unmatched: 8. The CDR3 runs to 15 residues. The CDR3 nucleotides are TGCGCCAGTAACTTGGGACTAGCGGGAGTTAATGAGCAGTTCTTC. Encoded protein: CASNLGLAGVNEQFF.

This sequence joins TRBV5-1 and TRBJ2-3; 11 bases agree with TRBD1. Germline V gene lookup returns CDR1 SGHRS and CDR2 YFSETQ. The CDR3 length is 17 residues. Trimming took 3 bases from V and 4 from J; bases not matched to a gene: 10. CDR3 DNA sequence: TGCGCCAGCAGCTCCCTAGGGGGACAGGGGGTTTCAGATACGCAGTATTTT. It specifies CASSSLGGQGVSDTQYF.